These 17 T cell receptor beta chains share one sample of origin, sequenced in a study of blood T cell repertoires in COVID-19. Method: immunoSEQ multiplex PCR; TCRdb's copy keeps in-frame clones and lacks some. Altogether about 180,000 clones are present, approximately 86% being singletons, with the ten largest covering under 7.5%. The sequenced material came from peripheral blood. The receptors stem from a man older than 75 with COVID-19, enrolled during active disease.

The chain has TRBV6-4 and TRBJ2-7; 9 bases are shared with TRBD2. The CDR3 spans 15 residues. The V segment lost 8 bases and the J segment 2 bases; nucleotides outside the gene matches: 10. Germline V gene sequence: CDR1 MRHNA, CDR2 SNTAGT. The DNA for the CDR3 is TGTGCCAGCCCAGGGGTAGCGGGGGTGACCTACGAGCAGTACTTC. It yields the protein CASPGVAGVTYEQYF.

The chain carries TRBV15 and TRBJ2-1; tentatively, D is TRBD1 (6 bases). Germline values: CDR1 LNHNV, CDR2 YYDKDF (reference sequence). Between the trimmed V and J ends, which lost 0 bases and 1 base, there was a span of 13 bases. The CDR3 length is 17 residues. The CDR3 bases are TGTGCCACCAGCAGAGATCTCGCAGGGGAATCCTACAATGAGCAGTTCTTC. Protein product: CATSRDLAGESYNEQFF.

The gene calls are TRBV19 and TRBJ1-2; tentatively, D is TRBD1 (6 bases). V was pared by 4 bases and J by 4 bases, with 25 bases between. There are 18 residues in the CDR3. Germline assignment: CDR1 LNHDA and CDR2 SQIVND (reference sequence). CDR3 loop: CASSTYAGGAGLRYGYTF. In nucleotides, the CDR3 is TGTGCCAGTAGTACCTACGCGGGGGGGGCAGGGCTTCGCTATGGCTACACCTTC.

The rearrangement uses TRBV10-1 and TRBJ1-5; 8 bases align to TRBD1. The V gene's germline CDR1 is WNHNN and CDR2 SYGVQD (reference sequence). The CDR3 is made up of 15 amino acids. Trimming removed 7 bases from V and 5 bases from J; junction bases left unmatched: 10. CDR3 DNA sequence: TGCGCCAGCACCGGGCCAGGGGGCGCCCATCAGCCCCAGCATTTT. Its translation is CASTGPGGAHQPQHF.

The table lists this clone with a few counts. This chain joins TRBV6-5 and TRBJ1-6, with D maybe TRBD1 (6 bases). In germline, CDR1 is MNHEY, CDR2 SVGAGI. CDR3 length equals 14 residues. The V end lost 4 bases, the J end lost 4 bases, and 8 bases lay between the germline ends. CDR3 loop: CASSWDNYNSPLHF. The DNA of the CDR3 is TGTGCCAGCAGTTGGGACAATTATAATTCACCCCTCCACTTT.

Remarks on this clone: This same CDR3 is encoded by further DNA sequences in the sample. This CDR3 is CASSSGGNQPQHF. CDR3 coding DNA: TGTGCCAGCAGCTCAGGGGGCAATCAGCCCCAGCATTTT. The chain employs TRBV5-4 and TRBJ1-5; TRBD1 is a possible D gene (6 bases). The length of the CDR3 is 13 residues. Germline CDR1 reads SGHNT; CDR2 reads YYREEE (reference sequence). Trimming took 3 bases from V and 2 from J, leaving 6 bases between them. Full variable domain (missing parts from reference TRBV5-4 and TRBJ1-5): ETGVTQSPTHLIKTRGQQVTLRCSSQSGHNTVSWYQQALGQGPQFIFQYYREEENGRGNFPPRFSGLQFPNYSSELNVNALELDDSALYLCASSSGGNQPQHFGDGTRLSIL.

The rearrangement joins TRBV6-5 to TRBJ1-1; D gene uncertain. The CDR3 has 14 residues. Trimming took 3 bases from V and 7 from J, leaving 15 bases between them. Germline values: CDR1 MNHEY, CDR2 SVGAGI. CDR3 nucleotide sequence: TGTGCCAGCAGTTATCAGAGGAGTAGGAGTGAAGCTTTCTTT. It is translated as CASSYQRSRSEAFF.

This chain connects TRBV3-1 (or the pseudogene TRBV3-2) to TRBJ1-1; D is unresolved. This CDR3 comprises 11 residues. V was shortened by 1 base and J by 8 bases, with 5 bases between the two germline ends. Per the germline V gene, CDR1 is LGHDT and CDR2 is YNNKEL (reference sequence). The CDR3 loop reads CASSQAFEAFF. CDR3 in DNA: TGTGCCAGCAGCCAAGCCTTCGAAGCTTTCTTT.

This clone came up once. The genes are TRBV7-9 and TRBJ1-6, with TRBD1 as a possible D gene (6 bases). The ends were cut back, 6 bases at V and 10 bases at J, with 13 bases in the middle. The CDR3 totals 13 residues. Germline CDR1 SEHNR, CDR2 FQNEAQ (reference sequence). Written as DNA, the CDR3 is TGTGCCAGCAGTTATAACAGGGACTCACCCCTCCACTTT. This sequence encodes CASSYNRDSPLHF. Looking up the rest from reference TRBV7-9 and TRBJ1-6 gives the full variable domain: DTGVSQNPRHKITKRGQNVTFRCDPISEHNRLYWYRQTLGQGPEFLTYFQNEAQLEKSRLLSDRFSAERPKGSFSTLEIQRTEQGDSAMYLCASSYNRDSPLHFGNGTRLTVT.

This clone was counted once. CDR3 sequence (DNA): TGTGCCAGCAGCGGGGACAGATATGGCTACACCTTC. This translates into CASSGDRYGYTF. The chain is built from TRBV5-4 and TRBJ1-2, with 7 nucleotides matching TRBD1. CDR1 is SGHNT and CDR2 is YYREEE in the germline V gene (reference sequence). The CDR3 sequence is 12 residues long. V trimming: 4 bases; J trimming: 5 bases; junction bases outside the gene matches: 2.

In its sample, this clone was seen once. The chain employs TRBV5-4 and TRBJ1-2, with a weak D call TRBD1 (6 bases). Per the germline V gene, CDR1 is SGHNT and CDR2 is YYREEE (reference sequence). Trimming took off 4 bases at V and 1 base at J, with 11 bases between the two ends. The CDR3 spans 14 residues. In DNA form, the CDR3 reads TGTGCCAGCAGCACGGGGGGCCTTAACTATGGCTACACCTTC. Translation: CASSTGGLNYGYTF. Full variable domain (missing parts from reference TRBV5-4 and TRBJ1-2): ETGVTQSPTHLIKTRGQQVTLRCSSQSGHNTVSWYQQALGQGPQFIFQYYREEENGRGNFPPRFSGLQFPNYSSELNVNALELDDSALYLCASSTGGLNYGYTFGSGTRLTVV.

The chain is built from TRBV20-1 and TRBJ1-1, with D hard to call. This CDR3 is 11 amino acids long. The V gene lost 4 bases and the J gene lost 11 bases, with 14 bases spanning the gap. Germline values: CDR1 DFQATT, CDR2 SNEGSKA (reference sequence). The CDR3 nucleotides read TGCAGTGCTATCGATTCTGAACGGGCTTTCTTT. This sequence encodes CSAIDSERAFF.

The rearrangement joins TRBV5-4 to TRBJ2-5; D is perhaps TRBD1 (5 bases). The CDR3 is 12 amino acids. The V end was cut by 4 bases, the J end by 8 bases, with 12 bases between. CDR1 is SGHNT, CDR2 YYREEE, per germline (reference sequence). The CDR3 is CASSPVQGTQYF. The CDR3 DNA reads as TGTGCCAGCAGCCCTGTTCAGGGTACCCAGTACTTC.

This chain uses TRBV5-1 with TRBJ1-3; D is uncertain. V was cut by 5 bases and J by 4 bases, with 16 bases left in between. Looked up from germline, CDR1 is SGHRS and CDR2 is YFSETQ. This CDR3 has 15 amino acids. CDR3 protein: CASSLRANKGNTIYF. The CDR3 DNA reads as TGCGCCAGCAGTCTGAGGGCCAATAAAGGAAACACCATATATTTT.

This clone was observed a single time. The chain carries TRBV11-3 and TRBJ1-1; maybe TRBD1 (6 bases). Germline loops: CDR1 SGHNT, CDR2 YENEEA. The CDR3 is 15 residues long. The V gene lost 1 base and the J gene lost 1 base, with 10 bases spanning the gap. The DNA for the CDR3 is TGTGCCAGCAGCTTAGTTGGGGGCGGGAACACTGAAGCTTTCTTT. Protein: CASSLVGGGNTEAFF.

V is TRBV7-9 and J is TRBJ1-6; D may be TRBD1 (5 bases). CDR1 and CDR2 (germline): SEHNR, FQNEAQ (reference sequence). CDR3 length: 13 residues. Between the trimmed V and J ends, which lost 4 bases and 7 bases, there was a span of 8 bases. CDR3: CASSSGWNSPLHF. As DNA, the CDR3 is TGTGCCAGCAGCTCAGGGTGGAATTCACCCCTCCACTTT.

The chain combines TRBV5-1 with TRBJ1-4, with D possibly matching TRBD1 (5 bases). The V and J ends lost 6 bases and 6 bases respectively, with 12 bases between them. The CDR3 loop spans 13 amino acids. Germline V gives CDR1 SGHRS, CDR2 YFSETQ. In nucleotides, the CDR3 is TGCGCCAGCACCCCGGACAAGTATGAAAAACTGTTTTTT. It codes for CASTPDKYEKLFF.